This TCR beta chain was sequenced during a study of metastatic and nonmetastatic thyroid tumors. TCRdb reassembled clones from the PCR reads with MiXCR. The table lists some 28,000 clones, under 25% of them singletons. All patients reached thyroid surgery having received no treatment beforehand. V lost 4 bases and J 9 bases, leaving 15 bases between the germline ends. CDR1 is LGHNA, CDR2 YNFKEQ, per germline. The CDR3 runs 14 residues. The sequence was obtained from a female donor with papillary thyroid cancer or a benign thyroid nodule (not recorded which). Some clones in this sample may be carry-over from other donors' samples. The V and J genes are TRBV4-2 and TRBJ2-2, with D unclear. The sample taken for sequencing was blood. The CDR3 coding sequence is TGTGCCAGCAGCCTATCATGGGAAGCCTGGGAGCTGTTTTTT. Amino acids: CASSLSWEAWELFF.